This is a list of T cell receptor beta chains from one sample in a study of molecular identifiers for immune sequencing clone quantification. One entry per CDR3 protein results from TCRdb running MiXCR on the PCR reads. The sample holds over 600,000 distinct CDR3 sequences; about 20% are singletons and the top ten take around 0.86%. Sequenced material: naive CD8+ T cells from blood, with Jurkat cell RNA spiked in. Receptors originate from a human donor in good health. Some libraries in this study had Jurkat cell RNA spiked in. Each CDR3 is given with its conserved first and last residue. The order of the fields is clone size, V gene, CDR3 protein. Expanded clones get a size class; other rows say once, few or many, or leave the size out.

>NA|TRBV5-3
CASSIVGGEGDTQYF
>few|TRBV6-1
CASSRTGAGSYNEQFF
>NA|TRBV7-6
CASSLTGSYSEQFF
>NA|TRBV15
CATSGRLAGAETQYF
>many|TRBV30
CAWSPGQGLVETQYF
>NA|TRBV28
CASGSLYLDRGEYEQYF
>many|TRBV7-8
CASSFPDSTDTQYF
>few|TRBV4-3
CASSQDHSRGAWYNEQFF
>many|TRBV25-1
CASSWTGISYEQYF
>NA|TRBV24-1
CATGDLQLGDTQYF
>few|TRBV28
CASIKQGNSVVSGYTF
>many|TRBV7-8
CASSLGQGGVTDTQYF
>few|TRBV5-4
CASSNVAGGPWETQYF
>NA|TRBV2
CASSEEAVFYEQYF
>few|TRBV21-1
CASSKGRQGGQETQYF
>many|TRBV4-1
CASSQDDGTGASTIYF
>many|TRBV28
CASSPPLYRVNTEAFF
>many|TRBV11-2
CASSKQGPQETQYF
>many|TRBV25-1
CASSVGSHYNEQFF
>NA|TRBV5-6
CASRAGTAKETQYF
>few|TRBV28
CASSSWIEGYTF
>many|TRBV3-1
CASRGTVADTQYF
>many|TRBV5-4
CASSPQGSPYEQYF
>NA|TRBV12-3/TRBV12-4
CASSGKAGATNEKLFF
>many|TRBV27
CASSTADRMTTYEQYF
>once|TRBV29-1
CSAPGGTAYNEQFF
>many|TRBV6-2/TRBV6-3
CASEEQGKETQYF
>many|TRBV4-3
CASMPVRGATEAFF
>NA|TRBV6-5
CASSYSGYGDTIYF
>many|TRBV19
CASSGWTESTYQETQYF
>many|TRBV7-9
CASSYGTLQETQYF
>NA|TRBV12-3/TRBV12-4
CASRETGNSYNSPLHF
>NA|TRBV4-3
CASSQGSGGYTEAFF
>few|TRBV6-2/TRBV6-3
CASSSVIGAQGYTEAFF
>many|TRBV6-6
CASSGEIPRADRPQETQYF
>many|TRBV20-1
CSAAGQYNEKLFF
>NA|TRBV28
CASTTRRAVKNTGELFF
>many|TRBV10-2
CASSQDRTALGNQPQHF
>many|TRBV29-1
CSGGTGTEAFF
>many|TRBV7-6
CASSSDRGPQPQHF
>NA|TRBV4-1
CASSPPGANTIYF
>NA|TRBV5-8
CASSFAPLDEQYF
>many|TRBV29-1
CSVDQGGDTGELFF
>NA|TRBV12-3/TRBV12-4
CVSSPRGEDHSTDTQYF
>NA|TRBV6-5
CASSFTGTSAYNEQLF
>few|TRBV12-3/TRBV12-4
CASSARARSAEAFF
>many|TRBV30
CALRGANTGELFF
>NA|TRBV20-1
CSARNRQAKGVNYGYTF